The 23 T cell receptor beta chains in this list originate from one sample, sequenced in a study of breast tumors, draining lymph nodes, adjacent tissues. One entry per CDR3 protein results from TCRdb running MiXCR on the multiplex PCR reads. This table has 15,000 or so distinct CDR3 sequences, roughly three quarters appearing once. Sequencing was carried out using tumor-adjacent breast tissue. These receptors came from a female donor with breast cancer. Some clones in this sample may be carry-over from other donors' samples.

V is TRBV12-3 or TRBV12-4 and J is TRBJ1-6; possibly TRBD1 for D (6 bases). The germline V and J ends were trimmed by 6 bases and 5 bases, with 14 bases remaining between them. The CDR3 has 15 residues. The CDR3 nucleotides are TGTGCCAGCAGGATAGGACAGCTCGATAATTCACCCCTCCACTTT. Protein: CASRIGQLDNSPLHF.

This clonotype is labeled as large. The chain carries TRBV7-9 and TRBJ2-7, with D maybe TRBD2 (6 bases). The V end lost 8 bases, the J end lost 5 bases, and 10 bases lay between the germline ends. The CDR3 extends over 11 amino acids. Germline CDR1 and CDR2: SEHNR and FQNEAQ (reference sequence). The CDR3 DNA sequence: TGTGCCAGCGGGAGGTCGAACGAGCAGTACTTC. Protein: CASGRSNEQYF.

This chain uses TRBV5-1 with TRBJ2-7; no clear D gene. The CDR3 runs 13 residues. In germline, CDR1 is SGHRS, CDR2 YFSETQ. Trimming stripped 2 bases from V and 2 bases from J, with 8 bases between. CDR3 DNA: TGCGCCAGCAGCTTCGGGCAGGCCTACGAGCAGTACTTC. Its protein is CASSFGQAYEQYF.

In this sample, this clonotype turned up many times. The rearrangement uses TRBV6-2 or TRBV6-3 and TRBJ2-1; unclear D gene. Per the germline V gene, CDR1 is MNHEY and CDR2 is SVGEGT. The CDR3 has 13 amino acids. Trimming left V 5 bases short and J 3 bases short, with 8 bases between. CDR3 sequence: CASSPTDYNEQFF. The CDR3 coding sequence is TGTGCCAGCAGTCCTACAGACTACAATGAGCAGTTCTTC.

This chain connects TRBV10-1 to TRBJ1-6; TRBD1 might be the D (5 bases). Germline V gives CDR1 WNHNN, CDR2 SYGVQD (reference sequence). The CDR3 is 13 residues long. Trimming shortened V by 3 bases and J by 14 bases, and 14 bases separated the two germline ends. CDR3 protein: CASSEERGSTLHF. As DNA, the CDR3 is TGCGCCAGCAGTGAAGAAAGGGGATCGACCCTCCACTTT.

The V call is TRBV10-2, the J call TRBJ1-5, with D uncertain. Trimming stripped 4 bases from V and 0 bases from J, with 4 bases between. CDR1 and CDR2 (germline): WSHSY, SAAADI. The CDR3 runs 13 residues. CDR3 protein: CASSVDSNQPQHF. The DNA for the CDR3 is TGCGCCAGCAGTGTAGATAGCAATCAGCCCCAGCATTTT.

This sequence joins TRBV7-2 and TRBJ2-7; D possibly uses TRBD1 or TRBD2 (5 bases each). Deletions cut 0 bases from V and 1 base from J, with 10 bases between. The CDR3 sequence is 15 residues long. CDR1 is SGHTA and CDR2 is FQGNSA in the germline V gene. The CDR3 sequence is CASSLAGTESYEQYF. The CDR3 DNA is TGTGCCAGCAGCTTAGCGGGGACGGAATCCTACGAGCAGTACTTC.

The chain has TRBV20-1 and TRBJ2-7; 10 bases line up with TRBD2. The CDR3 extends over 20 amino acids. With 0 bases clipped from V and 0 bases from J, the junction kept 17 bases outside the gene matches. CDR1 DFQATT and CDR2 SNEGSKA come from the germline V gene (reference sequence). In nucleotides, the CDR3 is TGCAGTGCTAGAGAAGGGTGGGAGACTAGCGGGCAACTTTACTCCTACGAGCAGTACTTC. The encoded protein is CSAREGWETSGQLYSYEQYF.

The chain employs TRBV5-1 and TRBJ2-5; 7 bases match TRBD1. The V gene end was trimmed by 7 bases and the J gene end by 0 bases; junction bases not matched to a gene: 9. From germline, CDR1 is SGHRS and CDR2 YFSETQ. The CDR3 has 15 amino acids. The DNA of the CDR3 is TGCGCCAGCCGGATATTGGGACAGAACCAAGAGACCCAGTACTTC. Translation: CASRILGQNQETQYF.

This clonotype has only a few counts. The chain employs TRBV6-5 and TRBJ1-5; TRBD1 matches 7 bases. The CDR3 is 15 amino acids. V lost 5 bases, J lost 0 bases, and 4 bases stayed unmatched. From germline, CDR1 is MNHEY and CDR2 SVGAGI. CDR3 residues: CASSPTGDSNQPQHF. CDR3 coding DNA: TGTGCCAGCAGTCCCACAGGGGATAGCAATCAGCCCCAGCATTTT.

The chain is built from TRBV7-2 and TRBJ2-7; 10 bases align to TRBD2. The CDR3 length is 16 residues. In germline, CDR1 is SGHTA, CDR2 FQGNSA. After removal of 1 base from V and 2 bases from J, the junction contained 5 bases not matched to a gene. The CDR3 nucleotides are TGTGCCAGCAGCTTAGAGACTAGCGGGCACCCCTACGAGCAGTACTTC. The encoded protein is CASSLETSGHPYEQYF.

Only a few counts were recorded for this clonotype. This chain connects TRBV5-1 to TRBJ2-7; 7 positions match TRBD1. This CDR3 region has 16 residues. CDR1 and CDR2 (germline): SGHRS, YFSETQ. The V gene end was trimmed by 1 base and the J gene end by 2 bases; junction bases not matched to a gene: 9. The CDR3 DNA sequence: TGCGCCAGCAGCTTGCAGGGCAGGGGGAGCGCCTACGAGCAGTACTTC. This sequence encodes CASSLQGRGSAYEQYF.

The chain's CDR3 is CASSGTSRNTGELFF. The CDR3 nucleotides read TGTGCCAGCAGTGGGACTAGCAGGAACACCGGGGAGCTGTTTTTT. The chain uses TRBV2 and TRBJ2-2; TRBD2 matches at 8 bases. Germline trimming cut 4 bases from V and 1 base from J; bases unmatched to any gene: 2. Germline V lookup: CDR1 SNHLY, CDR2 FYNNEI. This CDR3 is built from 15 residues.

Here the CDR3 reads CASSQFGSGRAGEQYF. In nucleotides, the CDR3 is TGTGCCAGCAGCCAATTCGGTAGCGGGAGGGCCGGGGAGCAGTACTTC. This chain links TRBV12-3 or TRBV12-4 with TRBJ2-7, with TRBD2 identical over 11 bases. J lost 7 bases, V lost 6 bases, and 14 bases had no gene match. This CDR3 is built from 16 residues.

This clonotype came up once. V is TRBV18 and J is TRBJ2-3; D not certain. Germline CDR1 and CDR2: KGHSH and LQKENI. The ends were cut back, 4 bases at V and 5 bases at J, with 7 bases in the middle. The CDR3 sequence is 12 residues long. The CDR3 DNA follows: TGTGCCAGCTCACAAGTAGGAGATACGCAGTATTTT. It translates to CASSQVGDTQYF.

The chain uses TRBV12-3 or TRBV12-4 and TRBJ2-2, with 7 bases fitting TRBD1. The length of the CDR3 is 13 residues. With V trimmed by 5 bases and J by 8 bases, 5 bases remained unmatched. The CDR3 coding sequence is TGTGCCAGCAGTACGACAGGGCCTGGGGAGCTGTTTTTT. Translation: CASSTTGPGELFF.

The rearrangement uses TRBV15 and TRBJ2-5; D is possibly TRBD2 (6 bases). This CDR3 is built from 13 residues. Germline V gene lookup returns CDR1 LNHNV and CDR2 YYDKDF (reference sequence). Trimming took off 3 bases at V and 5 bases at J, with 10 bases between the two ends. Here the CDR3 reads CATSSREWETQYF. CDR3 sequence (DNA): TGTGCCACCAGCAGTCGGGAGTGGGAGACCCAGTACTTC.

In DNA, the CDR3 is TGTGCCACCAGTGATGCGATGACTACCCACAATGAGCAGTTCTTC. This sequence encodes CATSDAMTTHNEQFF. The chain couples TRBV24-1 to TRBJ2-1, with a tentative D call TRBD2 (5 bases). V shed 3 bases and J shed 5 bases, with 13 bases lying between them. This CDR3 region has 15 residues. CDR1 is KGHDR, CDR2 SFDVKD, per germline.

This clonotype occurred many times. The chain carries TRBV6-6 and TRBJ2-1, with 9 bases fitting TRBD1. The CDR3 covers 12 residues. V lost 6 bases and J lost 15; bases outside the gene matches: 9. The germline V gene has CDR1 MNHNY and CDR2 SVGAGI (reference sequence). DNA of the CDR3: TGTGCCAGCAGCCCCCCGGGACAGGGTCCGTTCTTC. Residues: CASSPPGQGPFF.

The table lists this clonotype with a count of one. The V and J genes are TRBV5-1 and TRBJ2-3; D not certain. CDR3 length: 15 residues. Per the germline V gene, CDR1 is SGHRS and CDR2 is YFSETQ. The V gene lost 0 bases and the J gene lost 6 bases, with 14 bases spanning the gap. The DNA of the CDR3 is TGCGCCAGCAGCTTGGAAGGGTCGCCCTGGGATACGCAGTATTTT. It encodes CASSLEGSPWDTQYF.

This chain joins TRBV19 and TRBJ2-1; either TRBD1 or TRBD2 may fit D (5 bases each). This CDR3 spans 14 amino acids. V was clipped by 1 base and J by 4 bases, with 8 bases between them. The germline gives CDR1 LNHDA, CDR2 SQIVND (reference sequence). This CDR3 is CASSIGGKYNEQFF. CDR3 coding DNA: TGTGCCAGTAGTATAGGGGGGAAATACAATGAGCAGTTCTTC.

This clonotype ranks as medium-sized. CDR3 sequence (DNA): TGTGCCAGCAGTTTTCTAGCGGGAGCGGGAGAGACCCAGTACTTC. Its translation: CASSFLAGAGETQYF. The chain carries TRBV12-3 or TRBV12-4 and TRBJ2-5; 10 bases match TRBD2. V gave up 3 bases and J gave up 4 bases; unmatched junction bases: 5. The CDR3 spans 15 residues.

The rearrangement links TRBV7-8 to TRBJ2-7, with 9 bases lining up with TRBD1. V was clipped by 5 bases and J by 3 bases; unmatched bases: 2. Germline V lookup: CDR1 SGHVS, CDR2 FQNEAQ. CDR3 length: 13 amino acids. CDR3 coding DNA: TGTGCCAGCAGCCCGGGACAGGGCTACGAGCAGTACTTC. Amino acids: CASSPGQGYEQYF.